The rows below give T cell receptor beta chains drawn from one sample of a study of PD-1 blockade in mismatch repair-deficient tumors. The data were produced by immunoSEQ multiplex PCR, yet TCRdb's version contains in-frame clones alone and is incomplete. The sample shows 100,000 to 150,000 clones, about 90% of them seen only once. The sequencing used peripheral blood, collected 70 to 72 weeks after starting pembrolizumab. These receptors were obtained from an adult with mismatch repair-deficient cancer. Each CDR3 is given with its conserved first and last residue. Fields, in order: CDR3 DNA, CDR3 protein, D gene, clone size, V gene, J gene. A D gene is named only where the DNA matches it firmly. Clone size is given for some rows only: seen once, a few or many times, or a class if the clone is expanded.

TGTGCCAGCGGGGGCGCCTACGAGCAGTACTTC	CASGGAYEQYF	NA	once	TRBV6-5	TRBJ2-7
TGTGCCAGCAGTTTTATTGTAGGGTACGAGCAGTACTTC	CASSFIVGYEQYF	NA	NA	TRBV28	TRBJ2-7
TGCGCCAGCAGCCACAGTACGGCGTCATACTGGTACGAGCAGTACTTC	CASSHSTASYWYEQYF	NA	NA	TRBV4-1	TRBJ2-7
TGTGCCAGCAGCTTGGGACTGGCAGTCAATGAGCAGTTCTTC	CASSLGLAVNEQFF	NA	once	TRBV5-8	TRBJ2-1
TGTGCCAGCAGTCCTACCTCGAGCTCCTACAATGAGCAGTTCTTC	CASSPTSSSYNEQFF	NA	NA	TRBV28	TRBJ2-1
TGTGCCATCAGTGAGTCTGGGGCCCAAGAGACCCAGTACTTC	CAISESGAQETQYF	NA	once	TRBV10-3	TRBJ2-5
TGTGCCAGCAGCTTCGCGAACGAACTCACAGATACGCAGTATTTT	CASSFANELTDTQYF	NA	NA	TRBV7-9	TRBJ2-3
TGTGCCACCGAAACAGGGAACAATGAGCAGTTCTTC	CATETGNNEQFF	NA	NA	TRBV28	TRBJ2-1
TGTGCCAGCAGCTTAGGGAGGAACACCGGGGAGCTGTTTTTT	CASSLGRNTGELFF	NA	NA	TRBV11-3	TRBJ2-2
TGTGCCAGCAGTTATGGAGCGGGAGTGGTGGATGAGCAGTTCTTC	CASSYGAGVVDEQFF	TRBD2	NA	TRBV6-6	TRBJ2-1
TGTGCCAGCAGCCAAGTGTCACAAATTTTCTACGAGCAGTACTTC	CASSQVSQIFYEQYF	NA	NA	TRBV14	TRBJ2-7
TGCGCCAGCAGCTTGGGTAGCAATCAGCCCCAGCATTTT	CASSLGSNQPQHF	NA	NA	TRBV5-1	TRBJ1-5
TGCGCCAGCAGCTTGGGACCTAGCGGGAGGGTCAATGAGCAGTTCTTC	CASSLGPSGRVNEQFF	TRBD2	NA	TRBV5-1	TRBJ2-1
TGTGCCAGCAAGGCGGACTCCTACGAGCAGTACTTC	CASKADSYEQYF	NA	NA	TRBV27	TRBJ2-7
TGTGCCAGCAGTTACTCGACCGGGACGGCCACCTACGAGCAGTACTTC	CASSYSTGTATYEQYF	NA	NA	TRBV6-5	TRBJ2-7
TGCGCCAGCAGCCAAGAAAGCTCTGGGGCCAACGTCCTGACTTTC	CASSQESSGANVLTF	NA	NA	TRBV4-3	TRBJ2-6
TGTGCCAGCAGTTCAGGACAGGTCTGGTCCTACGAGCAGTACTTC	CASSSGQVWSYEQYF	TRBD1	NA	TRBV28	TRBJ2-7
TGTGCCAGCAGCAATGGGGACAGGGCGTCGGTGAACACTGAAGCTTTCTTT	CASSNGDRASVNTEAFF	TRBD1	NA	TRBV28	TRBJ1-1
TGTGCCAGCAGTTTCGGACGACAGGGGGCCATGGATGAGCAGTTCTTC	CASSFGRQGAMDEQFF	TRBD1	NA	TRBV27	TRBJ2-1
TGCGCCAGCAGGGATCCTCATAGCAATCAGCCCCAGCATTTT	CASRDPHSNQPQHF	NA	few	TRBV10-2	TRBJ1-5
TGTGCCAGCAGTGGCGGGAGGGCCGGGGAGCTGTTTTTT	CASSGGRAGELFF	TRBD2	NA	TRBV2	TRBJ2-2
TGTGCCAGTAGTTTGACCGGGACTAGCGGGGTCTACAATGAGCAGTTCTTC	CASSLTGTSGVYNEQFF	TRBD2	NA	TRBV19	TRBJ2-1
TGTGCCAGCAGCTTAAGGCTTACTCCAGGCGAGCAGTACTTC	CASSLRLTPGEQYF	NA	once	TRBV7-9	TRBJ2-7
TGTGCCAGCAGCCCTTTGTCGAGGGAGGGCACAGATACGCAGTATTTT	CASSPLSREGTDTQYF	NA	NA	TRBV7-6	TRBJ2-3
TGTGCCAGCAGCTTAGGGGGGGGATGGGACTCTCGCACAGATACGCAGTATTTT	CASSLGGGWDSRTDTQYF	TRBD2	once	TRBV11-2	TRBJ2-3
TGTGCCAGCAGTTGGGACAGACGGTCCTACGAGCAGTACTTC	CASSWDRRSYEQYF	TRBD1	NA	TRBV6-5	TRBJ2-7
TGTGCCAGCAGTTTTAGTGTCGATGAGCAGTTCTTC	CASSFSVDEQFF	NA	NA	TRBV28	TRBJ2-1
TGCGCCAGCAGCTTGGGAGAGTACGAGCAGTACTTC	CASSLGEYEQYF	NA	few	TRBV5-1	TRBJ2-7
TGTGCCAGTAGTATGGGCGTGCTCGGCCTCCTTCAGGAAAAACTGTTTTTT	CASSMGVLGLLQEKLFF	NA	NA	TRBV19	TRBJ1-4
TGTGCCAGCAGTGACACAGATACGCAGTATTTT	CASSDTDTQYF	NA	NA	TRBV27	TRBJ2-3
TGTGCCAGCAGTAGGACTAGCGGGGGATCCTACGAGCAGTACTTC	CASSRTSGGSYEQYF	TRBD2	NA	TRBV27	TRBJ2-7
TGTGCCAGCAGCTTAGGTTTTTCCAACACTGAAGCTTTCTTT	CASSLGFSNTEAFF	NA	NA	TRBV7-2	TRBJ1-1
TGTGCCAGCAGTATATCAGACGGGCCCTCCGAGCAGTACTTC	CASSISDGPSEQYF	NA	NA	TRBV27	TRBJ2-7
TGCGCCAGCAGCCTTAGCGGAAACGGCCCAGATACGCAGTATTTT	CASSLSGNGPDTQYF	NA	NA	TRBV5-1	TRBJ2-3
TGTGCCAGCAGCTACCGACACCGGGTTCGGACGGAGACCCAGTACTTC	CASSYRHRVRTETQYF	NA	NA	TRBV5-4	TRBJ2-5
TGTGCCAGCAGTGAAGCCCTGACAGGGGCCAATCAGCCCCAGCATTTT	CASSEALTGANQPQHF	TRBD1	NA	TRBV6-1	TRBJ1-5
TGTGCCAGCAGCCACACCACAGGGGCAAGACAGCCCCAGCATTTT	CASSHTTGARQPQHF	TRBD1	NA	TRBV13	TRBJ1-5
TGTGCCTGGAGTGCCCCTGAGGGGGCGGACACTGAAGCTTTCTTT	CAWSAPEGADTEAFF	TRBD1	NA	TRBV30	TRBJ1-1